This record covers a single TCR beta chain. Exclusion applied to patients with autoimmune disease history or systemic immunosuppression. Profiling relied on immunoSEQ multiplex PCR, and the TCRdb table lists in-frame clones only, not all of them. Among under 45,000 clones listed, about 81% were seen once. The entry originates in a study of OX40 agonist ivuxolimab in advanced cancers. Study at large: The mean age was approximately 60 years, ranging from about 23 to 79, with around four fifths of participants male.

Material: CD4+ or CD8+ T cells sorted from blood, obtained in a trial of the OX40 agonist ivuxolimab. This receptor was obtained from an adult with an advanced solid tumor such as melanoma, head and neck, liver or kidney cancer.

This CDR3 reads CASRQLTSGAVSTQYF. In DNA, the CDR3 is TGTGCCAGCAGACAACTCACTAGCGGCGCAGTCAGTACGCAGTATTTT. V is TRBV5-6 and J is TRBJ2-3; the match to TRBD2 covers 8 bases. CDR3 length equals 16 residues. The J segment lost 8 bases and the V segment lost 5 bases, leaving 16 bases of the junction unmatched. The germline CDR1 and CDR2 sequences are SGHDT and YYEEEE. Full variable domain (rest looked up from reference TRBV5-6 and TRBJ2-3): DAGVTQSPTHLIKTRGQQVTLRCSPKSGHDTVSWYQQALGQGPQFIFQYYEEEERQRGNFPDRFSGHQFPNYSSELNVNALLLGDSALYLCASRQLTSGAVSTQYFGPGTRLTVL.